One and the same sample provided the 3 T cell receptor beta chains below, sequenced in a study of human T cells and chemical hapten exposure (dated by TCRdb to the early 2020s). The library was produced with RACE. TCRdb names NextSeq 500 as the instrument used. TCRdb cleaned the public reads at Q25 with fastp, built clones with MiXCR and kept in-frame beta chains. Each CDR3 protein appears once, grouped with its most common genes and DNA. This sample gives 75,000 to 100,000 distinct CDR3 sequences in total; around 12% of them show up just once. Jointly, the top ten make up 2% to 2.5% of the sample. The sample's time point label is to be understood as: patch test 1, 2 weeks after DPC sensitization. According to the study, the label for this sample's treatment or condition signals: therapeutic diphenylcyclopropenone sensitization with weekly scalp DPC. The sample here was whole blood, taken in connection with sensitization to the hapten diphenylcyclopropenone (DPC). The receptor source for this set is a woman aged 35 to 49 with alopecia areata. Some clones in this sample may be carry-over from other donors' samples.

A few counts support this clonotype. The J gene is TRBJ2-1, the V gene TRBV29-1; 11 nucleotides match TRBD2. The CDR3 totals 14 residues. The ends lost 6 bases at V and 9 bases at J; junction bases unmatched: 10. Germline CDR1 reads SQVTM; CDR2 reads ANQGSEA. The CDR3 DNA reads TGCAGCGTGACCGTCCTAGCGGGAGGCGGTGAGCAGTTCTTC. This sequence encodes CSVTVLAGGGEQFF.

This clonotype was observed many times. This chain connects TRBV6-5 to TRBJ1-5; D not certain. Per the germline V gene, CDR1 is MNHEY and CDR2 is SVGAGI. The V gene lost 5 bases and the J gene lost 6 bases, with 17 bases spanning the gap. The CDR3 runs 15 residues. The CDR3, as DNA: TGTGCCAGCAGTCCCCGTAGGGCCGGAGGTCAGCCCCAGCATTTT. Translated: CASSPRRAGGQPQHF.

This clonotype has more than one count but fewer than ten. The genes are TRBV2 and TRBJ2-5; the D gene could be TRBD1 or TRBD2 (5 bases each). This CDR3 contains 14 residues. Trimming removed 2 bases from V and 9 bases from J, with 16 bases in between. Germline V gives CDR1 SNHLY, CDR2 FYNNEI. The CDR3 DNA follows: TGTGCCAGCAGTGAATTGGGGACCCGGTGGGCCCAGTACTTC. Translating gives CASSELGTRWAQYF.